This T cell receptor (beta chain) was recorded in a study of blood T cell repertoires in COVID-19. The overall study: COVID-19 samples collected from the United States, Italy and Spain covered acute and convalescent phases. Sources were T cells, B-cell-depleted T cells, or PBMCs; the material itself was cDNA or gDNA.

The CDR3 sequence is 14 residues long. Trimming pared 4 bases from V and 1 base from J, leaving 10 bases between. The V gene's germline CDR1 is MGHRA and CDR2 YSYEKL. The authors' processing: By means of reference gene primer amplification, nucleated cell counts were estimated. Libraries were prepared by immunoSEQ multiplex PCR; TCRdb keeps only in-frame clonotypes and omits some of them. V, J and clone size are taken as reported in that table, and D and trimming were inferred from the DNA itself. This table has approximately 69,000 clones, 60% to 80% appearing once. The V call is TRBV4-1, the J call TRBJ2-5, with unresolved D. The sequence was collected from a man in his sixties with acute or convalescent COVID-19. Sequenced: peripheral blood. The CDR3 nucleotides are TGCGCCAGCAGCCGAACAATGGCCCAAGAGACCCAGTACTTC. It is translated as CASSRTMAQETQYF.